This T cell receptor beta chain was retrieved from a study of Ad26.COV2.S vaccination and SARS-CoV-2 variants. At the level of the study: The donor participated in the COV1001 trial, in its Ad26.COV2.S arm. Dosing was one shot or two shots 56 days apart.

The table came from immunoSEQ multiplex PCR; TCRdb's copy has only in-frame clones and leaves some out. The table lists about 350,000 clones, around 90% of them singletons. Study outcomes and limitations: Vaccine recipients and placebo recipients showed similar non-spike TCR breadth. Post-vaccination spike-specific CD8+ and CD4+ T cell responses reportedly had substantial breadth.

CDR3 length equals 18 residues. The J segment lost 3 bases and the V segment lost 1 base, leaving 15 bases of the junction unmatched. In germline, CDR1 is LGHDT, CDR2 YNNKEL (reference sequence). Treatment defined: about 20 received Ad26.COV2.S at low or high dose, single or two shots; about 5 received placebo; per-sample allocation not given. Day 63 after the first injection of vaccine or placebo was the sampling time. With regard to this clone: Its antigen is undetermined.

This TCR came from a person between 18 and 65 years old who received the Ad26.COV2.S COVID-19 vaccine or a placebo. The chain uses TRBV3-1 (or the pseudogene TRBV3-2) and TRBJ2-7; TRBD1 matches 7 bases. Sequencing used peripheral blood, obtained in a trial of Ad26.COV2.S vaccine versus placebo. CDR3 bases: TGTGCCAGCAGCCAAGCCAGGGGGACCAGAAGGTTTGTCTACGAGCAGTACTTC. It yields the protein CASSQARGTRRFVYEQYF.